This entry describes one T cell receptor beta chain. Its antigen remains unidentified. The data are from a study of cytomegalovirus exposure and HLA in healthy donors. Whole-study findings and limits: Most TCR sequences were uncommon, yet certain public TCRs appeared in many donors. Later analysis identified about 18,000 TCR beta sequences associated with HLA alleles, using a false discovery rate threshold of 0.05. Judged likely to be a sequencing artifact was a cluster of highly shared sequence variants. Researchers reported in a later analysis that common viral pathogens appeared linked to several top clusters.

In the PCR, 60 Vbeta and 13 Jbeta primers were used. Using immunoSEQ multiplex PCR, the repertoire was profiled, and TCRdb retains in-frame clones only, with some absent. The sample records fewer than 120,000 clones, 65% to 80% being singletons. Sequencing input: PBMCs. This receptor was taken from a woman aged 55-69 years in good health and CMV-seropositive.

The CDR3 region is CASSPGEGRGKETQYF. The CDR3 DNA is TGTGCCAGCAGCCCCGGAGAGGGTAGGGGGAAAGAGACCCAGTACTTC. The chain carries TRBV12-1 and TRBJ2-5; the table's D call of TRBD1 was not tested on the DNA. TRBV12-1 is a pseudogene segment. The CDR3 length is 16 residues.